This passage covers 8 T cell receptor beta chains from one sample sequenced in a study of cytomegalovirus exposure and HLA in healthy donors. This PCR relied on a set of 60 Vbeta primers and 13 Jbeta primers. Sequenced by immunoSEQ multiplex PCR; TCRdb stores in-frame clones only, minus some. The table records 85,000 to 100,000 clones, about 79% of them present only once. Sequencing used PBMCs. All receptors derive from a male donor in good health and CMV-seropositive.

The gene calls are TRBV30 and TRBJ1-5; D is possibly TRBD1 (6 bases). This CDR3 comprises 17 residues. Deletions cut 2 bases from V and 0 bases from J, with 17 bases between. CDR1 and CDR2 (germline): GTSNPN, SVGIG (reference sequence). The DNA for the CDR3 is TGTGCCTGGAGTAGCGTCAGGGGCCCCTATAGCAATCAGCCCCAGCATTTT. The encoded protein is CAWSSVRGPYSNQPQHF.

This clone was observed a handful of times. The chain carries TRBV6-1 and TRBJ1-4, with a weak D call TRBD1 (6 bases). Germline CDR1 is MNHNS and CDR2 is SASEGT. With 0 bases removed from V and 4 bases from J, the gap between germline ends came to 12 bases. The CDR3 contains 16 residues. This CDR3 is CASSEAARGRNEKLFF. The CDR3 DNA reads as TGTGCCAGCAGTGAAGCGGCCAGGGGCCGTAATGAAAAACTGTTTTTT.

The chain employs TRBV2 and TRBJ1-3; 8 nucleotides line up with TRBD1. This CDR3 has 14 amino acids. CDR1 is SNHLY and CDR2 is FYNNEI in the germline V gene. V shed 6 bases, J shed 1 base, and the junction held 2 bases outside the gene matches. The CDR3 coding sequence is TGTGCCAGCAGAGGGACAGGTTCTGGAAACACCATATATTTT. Protein product: CASRGTGSGNTIYF.

The gene calls are TRBV11-3 and TRBJ2-5; D unresolved. The V end was cut by 4 bases, the J end by 4 bases, with 13 bases between. Germline CDR1 reads SGHNT; CDR2 reads YENEEA. There are 14 residues in the CDR3. As DNA, the CDR3 is TGTGCCAGCAGCTATGGAGCATCCCGAGAGACCCAGTACTTC. It encodes CASSYGASRETQYF.

This clone was counted only a few times. The DNA of the CDR3 is TGCGCCAGCAGCAAGACTAGCGGGGGGAGGGGAGATACGCAGTATTTT. Protein sequence: CASSKTSGGRGDTQYF. The chain links TRBV5-1 to TRBJ2-3; TRBD2 matches at 13 bases. The CDR3 has 16 amino acids. With 4 bases clipped from V and 5 bases from J, the junction kept 7 bases outside the gene matches. Germline CDR1 reads SGHRS; CDR2 reads YFSETQ. The variable domain in full, with the rest retrieved from reference TRBV5-1 and TRBJ2-3, is KAGVTQTPRYLIKTRGQQVTLSCSPISGHRSVSWYQQTPGQGLQFLFEYFSETQRNKGNFPGRFSGRQFSNSRSEMNVSTLELGDSALYLCASSKTSGGRGDTQYFGPGTRLTVL.

V and J are TRBV7-6 and TRBJ2-3, with TRBD1 matching over 8 bases. J lost 2 bases, V lost 1 base, and 5 bases had no gene match. From germline, CDR1 is SGHVS and CDR2 FNYEAQ. The CDR3 consists of 16 residues. CDR3 nucleotides: TGTGCCAGCAGCTTAGGAGGCAGGGGGCTCACAGATACGCAGTATTTT. Translation gives CASSLGGRGLTDTQYF.

The chain recombines TRBV5-1 with TRBJ1-1; D gene unclear. Looked up from germline, CDR1 is SGHRS and CDR2 is YFSETQ. There are 13 residues in the CDR3. V was shortened by 1 base and J by 3 bases, with 7 bases between the two germline ends. CDR3 bases: TGCGCCAGCAGCTTGTTCGGGGACACTGAAGCTTTCTTT. Its protein is CASSLFGDTEAFF.

The chain recombines TRBV7-2 with TRBJ1-1, with 7 bases fitting TRBD1. Germline V gene data show CDR1 as SGHTA and CDR2 as FQGNSA. Germline trimming cut 5 bases from V and 9 bases from J; bases unmatched to any gene: 6. This CDR3 spans 12 amino acids. CDR3 region: CASSAGDRQAFF. In nucleotides, the CDR3 is TGTGCCAGCAGCGCTGGGGACAGACAAGCTTTCTTT.